This T cell receptor (beta chain) was found in a study of post-analysis software for immune sequencing data. Study-wide results and caveats: Normalized Chao1 diversity in multiple sclerosis patients fell significantly below that of controls.

Of note for this clonotype: What it binds is unknown.

Unique molecular identifiers were built into the TCR beta cDNA libraries. Each sample of about 0.95 to 11 million input T cells yielded around 500,000 cDNA molecules, so each molecule approximated one T cell. TCRdb recomputed calls from the PCR reads with MiXCR, one row per CDR3 protein. This sample has about 820,000 distinct CDR3 sequences, with 53% found just once. This TCR came from a girl aged 10-17 years with multiple sclerosis. Specimen: blood.

The CDR3 region is CASSTSTNTEAFF. The CDR3 DNA follows: TGTGCCAGCAGCACCTCGACGAACACTGAAGCTTTCTTT. This chain links TRBV7-3 with TRBJ1-1; no firm D call. Trimming removed 5 bases at V and 1 base at J, with 8 bases between. CDR3 length: 13 residues. CDR1 and CDR2 (germline): SGHTA, FQGTGA.